This T cell receptor beta chain was profiled in a study of T cells in Graves' hyperthyroidism and ophthalmopathy. Per germline, CDR1 MDHEN and CDR2 SYDVKM. This CDR3 has 17 amino acids. V was pared by 2 bases and J by 0 bases, with 8 bases of the junction left unmatched. Amplified TCR beta CDR3 regions derived from RNA transcripts. Researchers ran a first-round RT-PCR on the TCR CDR3 using the HTBI primer set. TCRdb ran MiXCR on the multiplex PCR reads and lists one entry per CDR3 protein. This repertoire shows some 720,000 distinct CDR3 sequences, less than 20% found once; its top ten account for 8.4%.

V is TRBV28 and J is TRBJ2-3, with 7 bases aligning to TRBD1. Sequencing input: blood. This TCR came from a man younger than 35 with Graves' hyperthyroidism. CDR3 nucleotide sequence: TGTGCCAGCAGTTTAGGAGCTACAGGGGATAGCACAGATACGCAGTATTTT. Protein product: CASSLGATGDSTDTQYF.